This T cell receptor (beta chain) was recorded in a study of beta chain features in type 1 diabetes. Study conclusions and caveats: The study found moderately but significantly shorter TCRB CDR3s in all four CD4+ subsets of Type 1 diabetes patients.

Markers CD45RO/CCR7/CD25/CD127/CD95/CD27 served to sort CD4+ naive, central memory, regulatory and stem cell-like memory cells. Post-sort purity exceeded 95% for all sorted populations. In this sample, this clone turned up a few times. Its antigen is unknown. Trimming removed 7 bases from V and 1 base from J, with 12 bases in between. There are 13 residues in the CDR3. Germline V gives CDR1 SQVTM, CDR2 ANQGSEA. Since all of the isolated RNA was reverse transcribed, expressed TCRB transcripts were what got sequenced. The average output of naive, central memory and regulatory T cell samples was approximately 3.6 million reads. Profiling relied on immunoSEQ multiplex PCR, and the TCRdb table lists in-frame clones only, not all of them. The sample has over 600,000 clones, roughly 12% seen once; the top ten hold around 0.12%.

V is TRBV29-1 and J is TRBJ2-3; the D gene is possibly TRBD2 (6 bases). The sample taken for sequencing was naive CD4+ T cells from blood. This sequence originates from a man aged 25-40 years with type 1 diabetes. The CDR3 is CSAGTPGTDTQYF. Here the CDR3 DNA reads TGCAGCGCCGGGACTCCGGGCACAGATACGCAGTATTTT.